The rows below give T cell receptor beta chains drawn from one sample of a study of T cells in Graves' hyperthyroidism and ophthalmopathy. TCRdb ran MiXCR on the multiplex PCR reads and lists one entry per CDR3 protein. The sample has 35,000 to 45,000 distinct CDR3 sequences, about 50% seen once; the top ten hold roughly 6.4%. Sequenced sample: blood. The receptor source for this set is a woman aged 45-59 years with Graves' hyperthyroidism that later progressed to Graves' ophthalmopathy. Each CDR3 is given with its conserved first and last residue. Each record gives: clone size, J gene, V gene, D gene, CDR3 protein, CDR3 DNA. A D gene is named only where the DNA matches it firmly. Size is stated for part of the rows, as once, few or many counts, or as a class when the clone is expanded.

clone_size: many; j_call: TRBJ2-5; v_call: TRBV6-5; d_call: TRBD2; cdr3_aa: CASSYSSLGSGRYQETQYF; cdr3_nt: TGTGCCAGCAGTTACTCCTCACTTGGGAGCGGGAGGTACCAAGAGACCCAGTACTTC
clone_size: NA; j_call: TRBJ1-1; v_call: TRBV20-1; d_call: NA; cdr3_aa: CSAGAGDLGNTEAFF; cdr3_nt: TGCAGTGCGGGCGCAGGGGACTTGGGAAACACTGAAGCTTTCTTT
clone_size: NA; j_call: TRBJ2-1; v_call: TRBV11-3; d_call: NA; cdr3_aa: CAGSTGTIYNEQLF; cdr3_nt: TGTGCCGGCAGCACCGGGACGATCTACAATGAGCAGCTCTTC
clone_size: NA; j_call: TRBJ2-5; v_call: TRBV7-6; d_call: NA; cdr3_aa: CASSLGAGVGETQYF; cdr3_nt: TGTGCCAGCAGCTTAGGGGCAGGGGTAGGAGAGACCCAGTACTTC
clone_size: many; j_call: TRBJ2-5; v_call: TRBV11-2; d_call: NA; cdr3_aa: CASSLVGAAETQYF; cdr3_nt: TGTGCCAGCAGCTTAGTAGGTGCGGCGGAGACCCAGTACTTC
clone_size: many; j_call: TRBJ1-4; v_call: TRBV6-2/TRBV6-3; d_call: NA; cdr3_aa: CASLGLGEKLFF; cdr3_nt: TGTGCCAGCTTGGGACTGGGGGAAAAACTGTTTTTT
clone_size: NA; j_call: TRBJ1-2; v_call: TRBV12-3/TRBV12-4; d_call: NA; cdr3_aa: CASSPFHGYTF; cdr3_nt: TGTGCCAGCAGTCCCTTCCATGGCTACACCTTC
clone_size: many; j_call: TRBJ1-1; v_call: TRBV19; d_call: NA; cdr3_aa: CASELTASMNTEAFF; cdr3_nt: TGTGCCAGTGAACTGACAGCATCTATGAACACTGAAGCTTTCTTT
clone_size: medium-sized; j_call: TRBJ1-2; v_call: TRBV5-1; d_call: NA; cdr3_aa: CASSLGDLNYGYTF; cdr3_nt: TGCGCCAGCAGCTTAGGGGATTTGAACTATGGCTACACCTTC
clone_size: NA; j_call: TRBJ2-7; v_call: TRBV29-1; d_call: TRBD2; cdr3_aa: CSVAGGSTEQYF; cdr3_nt: TGCAGCGTTGCTGGCGGGAGTACTGAGCAGTACTTC
clone_size: NA; j_call: TRBJ1-3; v_call: TRBV7-6; d_call: NA; cdr3_aa: CASSLGQPSGNTIYF; cdr3_nt: TGTGCCAGCAGCTTAGGACAACCCTCTGGAAACACCATATATTTT
clone_size: many; j_call: TRBJ2-1; v_call: TRBV6-2/TRBV6-3; d_call: TRBD2; cdr3_aa: CASSVTSTSGNEQFF; cdr3_nt: TGTGCCAGCAGTGTGACATCGACTAGCGGGAATGAGCAGTTCTTC
clone_size: many; j_call: TRBJ2-7; v_call: TRBV6-1; d_call: NA; cdr3_aa: CASSALASSSYEQYF; cdr3_nt: TGTGCCAGCAGTGCCCTAGCGTCAAGCTCCTACGAGCAGTACTTC
clone_size: medium-sized; j_call: TRBJ2-1; v_call: TRBV20-1; d_call: NA; cdr3_aa: CSARGGREQFF; cdr3_nt: TGCAGTGCTAGAGGCGGGCGGGAGCAGTTCTTC
clone_size: NA; j_call: TRBJ2-4; v_call: TRBV5-6; d_call: NA; cdr3_aa: CACSEGTGLAKNIQYF; cdr3_nt: TGTGCCTGCAGTGAGGGAACAGGCCTAGCCAAAAACATTCAGTACTTC
clone_size: NA; j_call: TRBJ2-6; v_call: TRBV7-6; d_call: NA; cdr3_aa: CASSPQFSGANVLTF; cdr3_nt: TGTGCCAGCAGCCCTCAGTTCTCTGGGGCCAACGTCCTGACTTTC
clone_size: few; j_call: TRBJ1-2; v_call: TRBV20-1; d_call: TRBD1; cdr3_aa: CSARGQGLYTF; cdr3_nt: TGCAGTGCTAGAGGACAGGGCCTTTACACCTTC
clone_size: NA; j_call: TRBJ2-7; v_call: TRBV19; d_call: NA; cdr3_aa: CASSNRTVSYEQYF; cdr3_nt: TGTGCCAGTAGTAACCGGACAGTCTCCTACGAGCAGTACTTC
clone_size: many; j_call: TRBJ1-2; v_call: TRBV30; d_call: NA; cdr3_aa: CAWSLGTYDGYTF; cdr3_nt: TGTGCCTGGAGCCTCGGGACATACGATGGCTACACCTTC
clone_size: NA; j_call: TRBJ1-1; v_call: TRBV19; d_call: NA; cdr3_aa: CASSSGEASTWLDTEAFF; cdr3_nt: TGTGCCAGTAGCTCAGGGGAAGCATCGACATGGCTGGACACTGAAGCTTTCTTT
clone_size: NA; j_call: TRBJ1-2; v_call: TRBV6-5; d_call: NA; cdr3_aa: CASRERRETGGYTF; cdr3_nt: TGTGCCAGCAGAGAACGCCGGGAGACCGGTGGCTACACCTTC
clone_size: NA; j_call: TRBJ2-5; v_call: TRBV3-1; d_call: TRBD2; cdr3_aa: CASSEGTSWETQYF; cdr3_nt: TGTGCCAGCAGCGAAGGGACTAGCTGGGAGACCCAGTACTTC
clone_size: NA; j_call: TRBJ2-5; v_call: TRBV5-1; d_call: TRBD2; cdr3_aa: CASSLLAGVRAETQYF; cdr3_nt: TGCGCCAGCAGTTTACTAGCGGGAGTGAGGGCAGAGACCCAGTACTTC
clone_size: medium-sized; j_call: TRBJ1-6; v_call: TRBV2; d_call: TRBD1; cdr3_aa: CASSAGQGAGGSPLHF; cdr3_nt: TGTGCCAGCAGTGCCGGACAGGGAGCAGGAGGCTCACCCCTCCACTTT
clone_size: many; j_call: TRBJ2-7; v_call: TRBV12-3/TRBV12-4; d_call: NA; cdr3_aa: CASSLGVELGTPRF; cdr3_nt: TGTGCCAGCAGTTTAGGCGTAGAACTCGGGACACCCCGCTTC
clone_size: NA; j_call: TRBJ1-2; v_call: TRBV20-1; d_call: NA; cdr3_aa: CSLDTPVGYTF; cdr3_nt: TGCAGTTTGGATACGCCGGTTGGCTACACCTTC
clone_size: many; j_call: TRBJ1-2; v_call: TRBV6-5; d_call: NA; cdr3_aa: CASSNTGGYTF; cdr3_nt: TGTGCCAGCAGTAACACAGGTGGCTACACCTTC
clone_size: many; j_call: TRBJ2-5; v_call: TRBV7-7; d_call: TRBD1; cdr3_aa: CASSSPGTGIGGQETQYF; cdr3_nt: TGTGCTAGCAGCAGTCCCGGGACAGGGATCGGGGGCCAAGAGACCCAGTACTTC
clone_size: many; j_call: TRBJ2-7; v_call: TRBV12-5; d_call: TRBD1; cdr3_aa: CASGLGGTGQGEQYF; cdr3_nt: TGTGCTAGTGGTTTGGGAGGGACAGGTCAGGGCGAGCAGTACTTC
clone_size: NA; j_call: TRBJ2-7; v_call: TRBV27; d_call: TRBD1; cdr3_aa: CASTLGDRSPIAYEQYF; cdr3_nt: TGTGCCAGCACCTTGGGGGACAGGAGTCCTATTGCGTACGAGCAGTACTTC
clone_size: many; j_call: TRBJ2-7; v_call: TRBV15; d_call: NA; cdr3_aa: CATSRGRGAYEQYF; cdr3_nt: TGTGCCACCAGCAGAGGGCGGGGCGCCTACGAGCAGTACTTC
clone_size: NA; j_call: TRBJ1-1; v_call: TRBV10-3; d_call: NA; cdr3_aa: CAPSWMTEAFF; cdr3_nt: TGTGCCCCCTCGTGGATGACTGAAGCTTTCTTT
clone_size: NA; j_call: TRBJ1-5; v_call: TRBV12-3/TRBV12-4; d_call: NA; cdr3_aa: CASSLGGVQPQHF; cdr3_nt: TGTGCCAGCAGTTTAGGGGGGGTTCAGCCCCAGCATTTT
clone_size: NA; j_call: TRBJ1-1; v_call: TRBV7-9; d_call: NA; cdr3_aa: CASSFRLGEAFF; cdr3_nt: TGTGCCAGCAGCTTTAGGTTGGGTGAAGCTTTCTTT
clone_size: NA; j_call: TRBJ1-3; v_call: TRBV24-1; d_call: NA; cdr3_aa: CATSDPNTIYF; cdr3_nt: TGTGCCACCAGTGATCCCAACACCATATATTTT
clone_size: many; j_call: TRBJ2-7; v_call: TRBV4-1; d_call: TRBD2; cdr3_aa: CASSHREIAGNSYEQYF; cdr3_nt: TGCGCCAGCAGCCACCGAGAGATAGCGGGAAACTCCTACGAGCAGTACTTC
clone_size: NA; j_call: TRBJ2-1; v_call: TRBV20-1; d_call: TRBD2; cdr3_aa: CSASHSGSGYNEQFF; cdr3_nt: TGCAGTGCCAGCCATAGCGGGAGTGGCTACAATGAGCAGTTCTTC
clone_size: once; j_call: TRBJ2-3; v_call: TRBV7-9; d_call: NA; cdr3_aa: CASSLAEENTDTQYF; cdr3_nt: TGTGCCAGCAGCTTAGCGGAGGAGAACACAGATACGCAGTATTTT
clone_size: many; j_call: TRBJ2-5; v_call: TRBV19; d_call: TRBD2; cdr3_aa: CASSIDLWGSGQETQYF; cdr3_nt: TGTGCCAGTAGTATAGATCTTTGGGGTAGCGGGCAAGAGACCCAGTACTTC
clone_size: many; j_call: TRBJ2-3; v_call: TRBV3-1; d_call: TRBD2; cdr3_aa: CASSQQTSGRAADTQYF; cdr3_nt: TGTGCCAGCAGCCAACAGACTAGCGGGAGGGCCGCAGATACGCAGTATTTT
clone_size: NA; j_call: TRBJ2-3; v_call: TRBV4-1; d_call: NA; cdr3_aa: CASSQVQGSGNTDTQYF; cdr3_nt: TGCGCCAGCAGCCAAGTTCAAGGCTCTGGAAACACAGATACGCAGTATTTT
clone_size: many; j_call: TRBJ1-2; v_call: TRBV5-4; d_call: NA; cdr3_aa: CASSFAGNYGYTF; cdr3_nt: TGTGCCAGCAGCTTTGCAGGGAACTATGGCTACACCTTC
clone_size: large; j_call: TRBJ1-5; v_call: TRBV20-1; d_call: NA; cdr3_aa: CSASLSGTHSNQPQHF; cdr3_nt: TGCAGTGCTAGCCTCAGCGGGACACATAGCAATCAGCCCCAGCATTTT